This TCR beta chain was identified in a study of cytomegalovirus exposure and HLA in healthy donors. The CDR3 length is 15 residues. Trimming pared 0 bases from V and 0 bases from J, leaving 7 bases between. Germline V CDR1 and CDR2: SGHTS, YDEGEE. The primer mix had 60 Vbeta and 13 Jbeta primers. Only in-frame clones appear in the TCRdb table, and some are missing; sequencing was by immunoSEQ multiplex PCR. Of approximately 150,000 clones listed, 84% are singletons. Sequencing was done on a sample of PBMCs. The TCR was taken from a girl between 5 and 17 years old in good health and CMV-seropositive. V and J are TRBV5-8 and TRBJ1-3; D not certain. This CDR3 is CASSLGRISGNTIYF. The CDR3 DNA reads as TGTGCCAGCAGCTTGGGGCGGATCTCTGGAAACACCATATATTTT.